These T cell receptor beta chains were read from a single sample in a study of blood T cell repertoires in COVID-19. TCRdb's table, derived via immunoSEQ multiplex PCR, lists solely in-frame clones and lacks some. The sample has 200,000 to 300,000 clones, more than 70% seen once. Material for sequencing was peripheral blood. Receptors originate from a man older than 75 with acute or convalescent COVID-19. The CDR3 runs from the conserved cysteine through the conserved F or W. The D gene is left open where the match is weak. Rows may omit the clone size; those that give it use once, few, many or a size class.

abundance,j_gene,d_gene,v_gene,CDR3aa,CDR3nt
.,TRBJ1-1,.,TRBV9,CASSPGQTGAFF,TGTGCCAGCAGCCCCGGACAGACGGGGGCTTTCTTT
once,TRBJ1-4,.,TRBV3-1/TRBV3-2,CASSQDRLTNEKLFF,TGTGCCAGCAGCCAAGATAGATTAACTAATGAAAAACTGTTTTTT
.,TRBJ2-5,.,TRBV21-1,CASSKSPASVETQYF,TGTGCCAGCAGCAAAAGTCCCGCTTCGGTAGAGACCCAGTACTTC
.,TRBJ1-2,.,TRBV28,CASTLTGLYGYTF,TGTGCCAGCACTCTGACAGGCCTATATGGCTACACCTTC
.,TRBJ1-3,.,TRBV6-5,CASGGGRNTIYF,TGTGCCAGCGGCGGGGGGCGTAACACCATATATTTT
.,TRBJ2-3,.,TRBV6-5,CATTGTGTDTQYF,TGTGCCACAACAGGGACCGGCACGGATACGCAGTATTTT
.,TRBJ2-1,.,TRBV5-6,CASSLPSYNEQFF,TGTGCCAGCAGCTTGCCTAGCTACAATGAGCAGTTCTTC
.,TRBJ1-1,.,TRBV5-4,CASSFRVTEAFF,TGTGCCAGCAGCTTCAGGGTCACTGAAGCTTTCTTT
.,TRBJ1-5,TRBD1,TRBV18,CASSPGTDNQPQHF,TGTGCCAGCTCACCCGGGACAGACAATCAGCCCCAGCATTTT
.,TRBJ1-6,TRBD1,TRBV3-1/TRBV3-2,CASSQRQGSSYNSPLHF,TGTGCCAGCAGCCAACGACAGGGCAGCTCCTATAATTCACCCCTCCACTTT
.,TRBJ2-3,.,TRBV5-5,CASSLIRGTQYF,TGTGCCAGCAGCTTGATACGGGGTACGCAGTATTTT
.,TRBJ1-5,TRBD1,TRBV6-2/TRBV6-3,CASSWAGTAIQYNQPQHF,TGTGCCAGCAGCTGGGCCGGGACAGCCATACAGTACAATCAGCCCCAGCATTTT